This TCR beta chain was recovered during a study of T cell responses to AZD1222 COVID-19 vaccine. Study-wide points: Among AZD1222 vaccinees, only six were seropositive at baseline. The peak T cell response came first, and repertoires were sampled only after it.

Germline V CDR1 and CDR2: SGDLS, YYNGEE. The ends lost 3 bases at V and 7 bases at J; junction bases unmatched: 12. The CDR3 length is 16 residues. This clone was seen only once. What it recognizes is unknown. TCRdb's copy holds only in-frame clones and misses some; the assay was immunoSEQ multiplex PCR. The repertoire holds about 99,000 clones, with about 85% as singletons. The TCR comes from an adult in good health. J is TRBJ2-1 and V is TRBV9, with 8 bases matching TRBD2. The specimen comprised peripheral blood, sampled on day 0 of AZD1222 vaccination. The CDR3 DNA follows: TGTGCCAGCAGCGCCGGGGGTGATAGCGGGGTTAATGAGCAGTTCTTC. It translates to CASSAGGDSGVNEQFF.